The next 27 T cell receptor beta chains were all read from a single sample in a study of blood T cells in healthy people across ages. For the second PCR, which ran for about 7 to 11 cycles, a sample-barcoded 5' primer and a J-beta primer mix were used. One entry per CDR3 protein, called by TCRdb with MiXCR from the 5' RACE reads. The sample consists of over 750,000 distinct CDR3 sequences, 25% of them appearing once. The sample also formed part of further work on T cells of mothers and their children.

The sequenced sample was blood. These receptors all come from a boy between 5 and 17 years old in good health.

This chain uses TRBV29-1 with TRBJ2-1; D may be TRBD1 or TRBD2 (5 bases each). The J call is in doubt because the DNA end fits TRBJ2-5 better. CDR1 and CDR2 from the germline V gene are SQVTM and ANQGSEA. CDR3 length: 13 amino acids. CDR3 in amino acids: CSVDRELQETQYF. CDR3 nucleotide sequence: TGCAGCGTTGACAGGGAGCTTCAAGAGACCCAGTACTTC.

The rearrangement links TRBV7-8 to TRBJ2-7, with TRBD2 matching over 7 bases. CDR1 is SGHVS, CDR2 FQNEAQ, per germline. V gave up 5 bases and J gave up 0 bases; unmatched junction bases: 4. The CDR3 sequence is 14 residues long. The CDR3 sequence is CASSDGDYSYEQYF. The CDR3 DNA follows: TGTGCCAGCAGCGACGGGGACTACTCCTACGAGCAGTACTTC.

The table lists this clonotype with a few counts. V gene TRBV5-6 combines with J gene TRBJ2-7; perhaps TRBD2 as D (6 bases). The CDR3 runs to 14 residues. Germline V gives CDR1 SGHDT, CDR2 YYEEEE. The V gene lost 6 bases and the J gene lost 0 bases, with 13 bases spanning the gap. As DNA, the CDR3 is TGTGCCAGCACCTACCGGGGGAGCTCCTACGAGCAGTACTTC. Encoded protein: CASTYRGSSYEQYF.

This clonotype was seen more than once but under ten times. V gene TRBV28 combines with J gene TRBJ2-7; D may match TRBD1 or TRBD2 (5 bases each). Trimming took off 7 bases at V and 3 bases at J, with 19 bases between the two ends. The CDR3 sequence is 15 residues long. Germline V gene lookup returns CDR1 MDHEN and CDR2 SYDVKM. CDR3 region: CASTRGALPLYEQYF. The CDR3, as DNA: TGTGCCAGCACCCGAGGGGCACTTCCTCTCTACGAGCAGTACTTC. The full variable domain, with the rest looked up from reference TRBV28 and TRBJ2-7, is DVKVTQSSRYLVKRTGEKVFLECVQDMDHENMFWYRQDPGLGLRLIYFSYDVKMKEKGDIPEGYSVSREKKERFSLILESASTNQTSMYLCASTRGALPLYEQYFGPGTRLTVT.

V and J are TRBV29-1 and TRBJ2-5, with 12 bases lining up with TRBD2. CDR1 is SQVTM, CDR2 ANQGSEA, per germline. Trimming cost V 3 bases and J 5 bases; bases outside gene matches: 4. This CDR3 is built from 14 residues. CDR3 sequence: CSVETSGRQETQYF. The CDR3 DNA reads as TGCAGCGTTGAGACTAGCGGGAGACAGGAGACCCAGTACTTC. Variable domain in full (rest from reference TRBV29-1 and TRBJ2-5): SAVISQKPSRDICQRGTSLTIQCQVDSQVTMMFWYRQQPGQSLTLIATANQGSEATYESGFVIDKFPISRPNLTFSTLTVSNMSPEDSSIYLCSVETSGRQETQYFGPGTRLLVL.

The rearrangement uses TRBV13 and TRBJ2-3; TRBD2 matches at 9 bases. V was pared by 2 bases and J by 5 bases, with 2 bases of the junction left unmatched. The germline V gene has CDR1 PRHDT and CDR2 FYEKMQ (reference sequence). This CDR3 is 14 amino acids long. The CDR3 sequence: CASSLPSGVDTQYF. The DNA of the CDR3 is TGTGCCAGCAGCTTACCTAGCGGGGTAGATACGCAGTATTTT.

The V call is TRBV19, the J call TRBJ2-5; TRBD2 matches at 8 bases. The CDR3 has 15 amino acids. CDR1 LNHDA and CDR2 SQIVND come from the germline V gene (reference sequence). V lost 6 bases, J lost 4 bases, and 10 bases stayed unmatched. This CDR3 reads CASSPSGGDGETQYF. Written as DNA, the CDR3 is TGTGCCAGTAGCCCCTCGGGGGGGGATGGAGAGACCCAGTACTTC.

The rearrangement joins TRBV12-3 or TRBV12-4 to TRBJ1-1, with D possibly being TRBD1 (6 bases). The ends were cut back, 10 bases at V and 5 bases at J, with 20 bases in the middle. The CDR3 runs 14 residues. In DNA form, the CDR3 reads TGTGCCACTATGAACGGGGGGCGAGGGACTGAAGCTTTCTTT. Its translation is CATMNGGRGTEAFF.

The V call is TRBV27, the J call TRBJ2-3; TRBD2 agrees at 9 bases. CDR1 is MNHEY, CDR2 SMNVEV, per germline (reference sequence). The junction had 3 bases not matched to a gene; V was cut back by 6 bases and J by 2 bases. The CDR3 is made up of 14 amino acids. CDR3 in DNA: TGTGCCAGCAGAGGGACTAGCCACACAGATACGCAGTATTTT. This encodes CASRGTSHTDTQYF.

The chain joins TRBV6-1 to TRBJ2-3; 10 nucleotides align to TRBD2. Trimming took 3 bases from V and 5 from J; bases not matched to a gene: 8. CDR1 is MNHNS, CDR2 SASEGT, per germline. The CDR3 has 16 amino acids. This chain's CDR3 is CASSEVSGGYGDTQYF. Here the CDR3 DNA reads TGTGCCAGCAGTGAGGTTAGCGGGGGGTACGGAGATACGCAGTATTTT.

V and J are TRBV5-1 and TRBJ2-5; maybe TRBD2 (7 bases). Germline V gives CDR1 SGHRS, CDR2 YFSETQ. Trimming pared 5 bases from V and 4 bases from J, leaving 12 bases between. This CDR3 is built from 13 residues. CDR3 in amino acids: CASSWRGRETQYF. The CDR3 nucleotides read TGCGCCAGCAGTTGGCGGGGGCGAGAGACCCAGTACTTC.

In this sample, this clonotype turned up a few times. The chain is built from TRBV7-2 and TRBJ2-2, with D tentatively TRBD2 (5 bases). V lost 1 base and J 6 bases, leaving 18 bases between the germline ends. Germline values: CDR1 SGHTA, CDR2 FQGNSA. There are 17 residues in the CDR3. CDR3: CASSLDPSPLGPGELFF. The CDR3 region has the DNA TGTGCCAGCAGCTTAGACCCTAGCCCCCTAGGCCCCGGGGAGCTGTTTTTT.

The chain links TRBV20-1 to TRBJ2-3; D not resolved. Between the trimmed V and J ends, which lost 0 bases and 0 bases, there was a span of 10 bases. This CDR3 has 15 residues. Germline CDR1 DFQATT, CDR2 SNEGSKA (reference sequence). The CDR3: CSARDRVRSTDTQYF. CDR3 sequence (DNA): TGCAGTGCTAGAGATCGGGTTAGGAGCACAGATACGCAGTATTTT.

This chain joins TRBV24-1 and TRBJ2-5; D gene uncertain. The last part of the DNA fits TRBJ2-1 better; the J call may be wrong. Per germline, CDR1 KGHDR and CDR2 SFDVKD. The CDR3 runs to 11 residues. CDR3: CATSDLSEQFF. The CDR3 coding sequence is TGTGCCACCAGTGATCTTAGTGAGCAGTTCTTC.

This chain links TRBV4-2 with TRBJ2-5; 7 positions match TRBD2. The J call may be faulty, since TRBJ2-7 better matches the DNA end. The CDR3 length is 15 residues. Per germline, CDR1 LGHNA and CDR2 YNFKEQ. CDR3 residues: CASSWPGTKNYEQYF. In DNA form, the CDR3 reads TGTGCCAGCAGCTGGCCCGGGACTAAAAACTACGAGCAGTACTTC.

The chain employs TRBV5-6 and TRBJ2-3; D uncertain. The CDR3 runs 15 residues. Trimming left V 0 bases short and J 3 bases short, with 11 bases between. CDR1 is SGHDT and CDR2 is YYEEEE in the germline V gene. The DNA of the CDR3 is TGTGCCAGCAGCTTGGTGGAACTATCTACAGATACGCAGTATTTT. Protein: CASSLVELSTDTQYF.

The V and J genes are TRBV2 and TRBJ1-1; D gene ambiguous. This CDR3 has 13 amino acids. Trimming shortened V by 5 bases and J by 4 bases, and 11 bases separated the two germline ends. Germline CDR1 is SNHLY and CDR2 is FYNNEI. CDR3 residues: CASSLRSFTEAFF. In nucleotides, the CDR3 is TGTGCCAGCAGTTTAAGGTCATTCACTGAAGCTTTCTTT.

Of note for this clonotype: One end of the junction varies from germline; a read error may be responsible. This chain joins TRBV12-3 or TRBV12-4 and TRBJ2-5; 13 bases fit TRBD2. This CDR3 has 15 amino acids. CDR3 in amino acids: CAGSLRTSGSWEQYF. The CDR3 nucleotides read TGTGCCGGCAGTCTCAGGACTAGCGGGAGTTGGGAGCAGTACTTC.

The rearrangement uses TRBV9 and TRBJ2-5; tentative D call: TRBD2 (5 bases). V lost 3 bases to trimming and J lost 5 bases, with 17 bases between them. The CDR3 covers 15 residues. CDR1 is SGDLS and CDR2 is YYNGEE in the germline V gene. The DNA of the CDR3 is TGTGCCAGCAGCGCCCGGACTCTAACCGGGGAGACCCAGTACTTC. It encodes CASSARTLTGETQYF.

This clonotype has only a few counts. The chain employs TRBV4-2 and TRBJ2-7, with D perhaps matching TRBD1 or TRBD2 (6 bases each). Germline CDR1 LGHNA, CDR2 YNFKEQ. V lost 0 bases to trimming and J lost 2 bases, with 8 bases between them. The CDR3 loop spans 14 amino acids. CDR3 region: CASSQERGAYEQYF. CDR3 in DNA: TGTGCCAGCAGCCAAGAGAGGGGGGCCTACGAGCAGTACTTC.

The chain carries TRBV20-1 and TRBJ1-1; D may be TRBD1 (5 bases). Trimming cost V 5 bases and J 0 bases, with 10 bases left between them. CDR1 is DFQATT, CDR2 SNEGSKA, per germline (reference sequence). The length of the CDR3 is 13 residues. The CDR3 reads CSAGVRVNTEAFF. The CDR3 bases are TGCAGTGCTGGGGTCAGGGTGAACACTGAAGCTTTCTTT.

The table lists this clonotype with a few counts. The chain combines TRBV3-1 with TRBJ2-1; D may be TRBD1 (6 bases). Looked up from germline, CDR1 is LGHDT and CDR2 is YNNKEL (reference sequence). This CDR3 has 16 amino acids. The V and J ends lost 0 bases and 3 bases respectively, with 12 bases between them. CDR3 loop: CASSQEGQGGYNEQFF. CDR3 DNA: TGTGCCAGCAGCCAAGAGGGTCAAGGGGGCTACAATGAGCAGTTCTTC.

The rearrangement joins TRBV20-1 to TRBJ1-2; no firm D call. The germline V gene has CDR1 DFQATT and CDR2 SNEGSKA (reference sequence). The CDR3 runs to 16 residues. The V end was cut by 0 bases, the J end by 4 bases, with 18 bases between. CDR3 residues: CSARDPWPRVGYGYTF. The CDR3 region has the DNA TGCAGTGCTAGAGATCCCTGGCCGCGAGTGGGCTATGGCTACACCTTC.

The J gene is TRBJ2-1, the V gene TRBV7-9; the D gene could be TRBD1 or TRBD2 (6 bases each). The V and J ends lost 4 bases and 3 bases respectively, with 25 bases between them. The CDR3 is 19 amino acids. Germline V gene sequence: CDR1 SEHNR, CDR2 FQNEAQ (reference sequence). CDR3 bases: TGTGCCAGCAGCTCTAGAGGCATATCGGGCAGGGGACTCTACAATGAGCAGTTCTTC. Translating gives CASSSRGISGRGLYNEQFF.

In its sample, this clonotype was seen a few times. The chain carries TRBV11-2 and TRBJ2-1, with D tentatively TRBD1 (5 bases). The CDR3 consists of 15 residues. V shed 4 bases and J shed 4 bases, with 14 bases lying between them. Looked up from germline, CDR1 is SGHAT and CDR2 is FQNNGV. The DNA for the CDR3 is TGTGCCAGCAGCTCAGGTGCTAAGGGGTACAATGAGCAGTTCTTC. Protein: CASSSGAKGYNEQFF.

This clonotype was seen only a few times. V gene TRBV7-3 combines with J gene TRBJ2-1; possibly TRBD2 for D (6 bases). V dropped 2 bases and J dropped 4 bases, with 12 bases sitting between them. The V gene's germline CDR1 is SGHTA and CDR2 FQGTGA. The CDR3 consists of 15 residues. For the CDR3, the DNA is TGTGCCAGCAGCTTACGGGGGAGTGAGTACAATGAGCAGTTCTTC. This gives the protein CASSLRGSEYNEQFF.

The sample holds a few counts of this clonotype. This rearrangement joins TRBV28 to TRBJ1-5, with unresolved D. This CDR3 region has 13 residues. Germline V CDR1 and CDR2: MDHEN, SYDVKM. V lost 8 bases and J 3 bases, leaving 11 bases between the germline ends. The CDR3 reads CASATASNQPQHF. CDR3 DNA sequence: TGTGCCAGCGCCACGGCTTCCAATCAGCCCCAGCATTTT.